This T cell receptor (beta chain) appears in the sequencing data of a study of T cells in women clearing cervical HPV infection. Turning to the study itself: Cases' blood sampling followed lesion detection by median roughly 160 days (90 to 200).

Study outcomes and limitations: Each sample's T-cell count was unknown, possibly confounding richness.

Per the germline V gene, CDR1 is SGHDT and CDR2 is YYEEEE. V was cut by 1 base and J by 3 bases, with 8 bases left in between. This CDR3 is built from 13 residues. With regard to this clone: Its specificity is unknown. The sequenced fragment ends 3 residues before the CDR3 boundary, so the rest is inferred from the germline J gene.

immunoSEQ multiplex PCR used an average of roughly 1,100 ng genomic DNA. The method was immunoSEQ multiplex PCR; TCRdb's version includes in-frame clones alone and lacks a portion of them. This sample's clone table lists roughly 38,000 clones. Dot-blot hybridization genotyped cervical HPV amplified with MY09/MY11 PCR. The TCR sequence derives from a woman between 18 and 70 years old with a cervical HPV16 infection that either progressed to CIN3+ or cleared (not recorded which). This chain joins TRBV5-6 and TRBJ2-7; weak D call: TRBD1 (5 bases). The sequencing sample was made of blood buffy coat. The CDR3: CASSLIQVYEQYF. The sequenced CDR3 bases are TGTGCCAGCAGCTTGATACAGGTCTACGAG.